This T cell receptor beta chain was captured by sequencing in a study of T-cell reconstitution after alpha-beta-depleted transplantation in children. The CDR3 length is 13 residues. The germline V and J ends were trimmed by 0 bases and 3 bases, with 7 bases remaining between them. Germline V gene lookup returns CDR1 SGHRS and CDR2 YFSETQ. A TCRbeta library incorporating unique molecular identifiers was prepared. Using its own MiXCR run on the PCR reads, TCRdb lists one record per CDR3 protein. The sample shows approximately 350,000 distinct CDR3 sequences, 10% of them seen only once. The sample here was PBMCs from the stem cell graft donor, taken from the stem cell graft. The sequence was collected from a human donor who donated a stem cell graft to a child with acute lymphoblastic leukemia. The gene calls are TRBV5-1 and TRBJ2-7; D is undetermined. In DNA, the CDR3 is TGCGCCAGCAGCTTGGACCGCCACTACGAGCAGTACTTC. Residues: CASSLDRHYEQYF.